This entry is about one T cell receptor (beta chain). Its target is not known. Time point here: baseline pretreatment blood. As for treatment: 15 Gy SBRT to primary tumor, nephrectomy 4 weeks later. This renal cell carcinoma was of the clear cell type. The assay was immunoSEQ multiplex PCR, and TCRdb's table has in-frame clones only and misses some. The sample lists approximately 140,000 clones, 88% occurring once. The sample belongs to a study of radiation and T cells in renal cell carcinoma. Per germline, CDR1 PRHDT and CDR2 FYEKMQ (reference sequence). The V end was cut by 6 bases, the J end by 2 bases, with 13 bases between. The CDR3 sequence is 14 residues long. Study-wide results and caveats: From baseline, blood top tumor clonotypes peaked at 2 weeks post-radiation.

The source is a woman aged 65 to 85 with renal cell carcinoma. Sequenced material: blood, taken from a patient whose treatment included radiotherapy and nephrectomy. V usage is TRBV13 and J usage is TRBJ1-1, with D possibly TRBD1 on 5 matching bases. CDR3: CASSRGTRNTEAFF. As DNA, the CDR3 is TGTGCCAGCAGTCGAGGGACGAGAAACACTGAAGCTTTCTTT.